The sequence of this T cell receptor beta chain was determined in a study of CD4 T cells in relation to SARS-CoV-2 and coronaviruses. Turning to the study itself: The negative reference was HIV-1 Nef peptide pool or peptide-free culture. Study-level findings and limits: No donor gave both pre-pandemic and post-infection samples. The cross-reactivity analysis covered only spike protein, not other viral proteins.

The trim removed 5 bases at V and 2 bases at J, leaving 2 bases unmatched. The CDR3 contains 15 residues. Germline-derived CDR1 and CDR2 are SGHTA and FQGNSA. This clone has more than one count but fewer than ten. Its antigen is unknown. Data came from immunoSEQ multiplex PCR; TCRdb stores just in-frame clones and leaves some out. Of about 22,000 clones in the sample, around two thirds were seen once. The unexposed donors gave CD4+ T cells in about 2011-2019, prior to COVID-19. The cells were cultured for 9 to 11 days before CD4+ T cells were isolated. On days 3 and 7, cultures got half fresh IL-2 medium.

This sequence joins TRBV7-2 and TRBJ2-1, with TRBD1 identical over 11 bases. This clonotype was sampled from a human donor in good health. Sequencing used CD4+ T cells from PBMCs, cultured in vitro. As DNA, the CDR3 is TGTGCCAGCAGCCGGGACAGGGGGGCCTACAATGAGCAGTTCTTC. Its translation is CASSRDRGAYNEQFF.